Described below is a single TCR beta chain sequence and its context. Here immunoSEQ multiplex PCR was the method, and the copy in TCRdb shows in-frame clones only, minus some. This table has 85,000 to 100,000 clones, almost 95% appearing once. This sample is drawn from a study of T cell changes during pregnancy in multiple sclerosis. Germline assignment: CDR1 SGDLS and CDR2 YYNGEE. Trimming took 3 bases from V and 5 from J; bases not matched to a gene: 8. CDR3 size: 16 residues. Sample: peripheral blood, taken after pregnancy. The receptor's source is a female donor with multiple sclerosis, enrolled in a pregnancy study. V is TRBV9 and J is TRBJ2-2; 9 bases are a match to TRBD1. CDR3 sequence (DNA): TGTGCCAGCAGCGGCGGAGGGGGACAGGGAACCGGGGAGCTGTTTTTT. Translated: CASSGGGGQGTGELFF.